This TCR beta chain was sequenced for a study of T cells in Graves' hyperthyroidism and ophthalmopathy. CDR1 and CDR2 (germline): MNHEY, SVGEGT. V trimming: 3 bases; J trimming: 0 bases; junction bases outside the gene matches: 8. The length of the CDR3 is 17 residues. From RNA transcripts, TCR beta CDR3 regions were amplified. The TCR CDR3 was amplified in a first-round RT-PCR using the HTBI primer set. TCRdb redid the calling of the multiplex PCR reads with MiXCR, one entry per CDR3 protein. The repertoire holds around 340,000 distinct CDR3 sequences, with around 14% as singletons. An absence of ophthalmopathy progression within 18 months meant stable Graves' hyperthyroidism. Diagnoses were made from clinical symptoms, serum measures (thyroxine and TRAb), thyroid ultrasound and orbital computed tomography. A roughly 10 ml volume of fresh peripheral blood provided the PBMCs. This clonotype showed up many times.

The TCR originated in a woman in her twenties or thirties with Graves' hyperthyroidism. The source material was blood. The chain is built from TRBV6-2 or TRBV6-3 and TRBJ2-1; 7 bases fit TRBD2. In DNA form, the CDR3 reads TGTGCCAGCAGTTATACCGGGAGGACCCTCTCCTACAATGAGCAGTTCTTC. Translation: CASSYTGRTLSYNEQFF.